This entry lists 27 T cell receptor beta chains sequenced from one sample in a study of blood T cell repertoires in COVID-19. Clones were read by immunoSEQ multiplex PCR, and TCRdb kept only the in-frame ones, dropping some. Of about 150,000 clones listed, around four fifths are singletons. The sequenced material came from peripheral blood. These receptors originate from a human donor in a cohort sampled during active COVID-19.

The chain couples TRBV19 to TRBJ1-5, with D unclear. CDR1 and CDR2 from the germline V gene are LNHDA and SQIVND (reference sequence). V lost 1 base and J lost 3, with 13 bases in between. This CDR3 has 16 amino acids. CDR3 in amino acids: CASSIVSRGYNQPQHF. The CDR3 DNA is TGTGCCAGTAGTATAGTGTCCCGGGGATACAATCAGCCCCAGCATTTT.

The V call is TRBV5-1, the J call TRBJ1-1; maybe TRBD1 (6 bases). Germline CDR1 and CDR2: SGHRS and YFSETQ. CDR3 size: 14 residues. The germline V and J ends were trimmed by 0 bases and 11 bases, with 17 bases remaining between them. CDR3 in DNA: TGCGCCAGCAGCTTGGACCCGGGACCAGGGGAGGCTTTCTTT. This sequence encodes CASSLDPGPGEAFF.

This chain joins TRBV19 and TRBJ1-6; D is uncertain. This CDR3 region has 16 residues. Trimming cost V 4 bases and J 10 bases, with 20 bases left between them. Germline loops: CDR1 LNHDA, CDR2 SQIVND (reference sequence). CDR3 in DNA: TGTGCCAGTAGTAGGAGTAATAGCGGCTCGGGGTCACCCCTCCACTTT. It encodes CASSRSNSGSGSPLHF.

DNA for the CDR3: TGTGCCTGGAGTGTACGGGGGGCGTTAGGAAACACCATATATTTT. As protein: CAWSVRGALGNTIYF. The chain is built from TRBV30 and TRBJ1-3; D perhaps matches TRBD1 (6 bases). The CDR3 covers 15 residues. The germline CDR1 and CDR2 sequences are GTSNPN and SVGIG (reference sequence). Trimming shortened V by 0 bases and J by 4 bases, and 13 bases separated the two germline ends.

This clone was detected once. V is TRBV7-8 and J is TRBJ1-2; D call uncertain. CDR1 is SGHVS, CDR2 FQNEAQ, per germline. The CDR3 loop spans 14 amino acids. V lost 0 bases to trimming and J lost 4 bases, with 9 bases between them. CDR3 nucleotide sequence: TGTGCCAGCAGCTTAGCACGGTCGTCCTATGGCTACACCTTC. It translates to CASSLARSSYGYTF.

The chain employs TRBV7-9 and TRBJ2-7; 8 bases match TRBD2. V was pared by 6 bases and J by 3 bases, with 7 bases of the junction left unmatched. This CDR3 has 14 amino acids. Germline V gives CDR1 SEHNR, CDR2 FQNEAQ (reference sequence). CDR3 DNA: TGTGCCAGCAGACGGCTAGCGGGCGACTACGAGCAGTACTTC. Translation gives CASRRLAGDYEQYF.

CDR3 sequence (DNA): TGTGCCAGCAGCGGTGGGCCCAATTCACCCCTCCACTTT. Its protein is CASSGGPNSPLHF. The chain uses TRBV7-3 and TRBJ1-6; D gene unclear. With 5 bases removed from V and 7 bases from J, the gap between germline ends came to 9 bases. The CDR3 totals 13 residues. Per germline, CDR1 SGHTA and CDR2 FQGTGA.

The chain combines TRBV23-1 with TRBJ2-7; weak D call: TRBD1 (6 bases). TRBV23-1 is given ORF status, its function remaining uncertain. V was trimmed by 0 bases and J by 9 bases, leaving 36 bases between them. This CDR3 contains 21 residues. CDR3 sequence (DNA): TGCGCCAGCAGTCAATCGCTCGGTGCAGGGGAAGTGGTGGGGTTGATCTTAGTGCAGTACTTC. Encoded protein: CASSQSLGAGEVVGLILVQYF.

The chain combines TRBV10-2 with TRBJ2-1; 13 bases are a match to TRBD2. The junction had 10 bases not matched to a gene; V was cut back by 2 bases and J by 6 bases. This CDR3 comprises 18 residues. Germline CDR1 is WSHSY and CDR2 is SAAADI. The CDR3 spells CASSEGTSGAALFNEQFF. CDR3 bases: TGCGCCAGCAGTGAGGGGACTAGCGGGGCGGCCCTTTTCAATGAGCAGTTCTTC.

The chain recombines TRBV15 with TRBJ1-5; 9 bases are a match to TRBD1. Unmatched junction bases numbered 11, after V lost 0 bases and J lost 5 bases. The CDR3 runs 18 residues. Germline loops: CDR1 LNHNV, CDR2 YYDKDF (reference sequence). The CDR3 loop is CATSRDRMWDREDQPQHF. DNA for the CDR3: TGTGCCACCAGCAGAGATAGGATGTGGGACAGGGAGGATCAGCCCCAGCATTTT.

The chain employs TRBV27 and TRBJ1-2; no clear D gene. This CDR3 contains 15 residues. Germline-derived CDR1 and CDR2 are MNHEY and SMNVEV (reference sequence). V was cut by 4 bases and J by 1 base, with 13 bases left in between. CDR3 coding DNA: TGTGCCAGCAGTTCCCGACACCTTCTTAACTATGGCTACACCTTC. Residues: CASSSRHLLNYGYTF.

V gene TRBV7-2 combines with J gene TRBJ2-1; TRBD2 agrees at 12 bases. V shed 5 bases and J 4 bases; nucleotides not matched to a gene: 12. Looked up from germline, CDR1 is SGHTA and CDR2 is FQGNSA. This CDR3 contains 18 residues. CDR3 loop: CASSPKPRLAGEYNEQFF. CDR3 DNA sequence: TGTGCCAGCAGCCCCAAACCGAGACTAGCGGGGGAGTACAATGAGCAGTTCTTC.

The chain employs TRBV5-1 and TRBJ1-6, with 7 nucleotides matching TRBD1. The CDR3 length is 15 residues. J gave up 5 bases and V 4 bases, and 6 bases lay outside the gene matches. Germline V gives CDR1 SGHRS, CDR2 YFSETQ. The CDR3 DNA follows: TGCGCCAGCAGCCCCCGGGACAGCGATAATTCACCCCTCCACTTT. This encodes CASSPRDSDNSPLHF.

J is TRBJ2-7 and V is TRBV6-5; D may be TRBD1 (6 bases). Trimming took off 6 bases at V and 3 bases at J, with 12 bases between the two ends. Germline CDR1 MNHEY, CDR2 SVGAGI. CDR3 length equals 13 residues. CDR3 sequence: CASREGENYEQYF. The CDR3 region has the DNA TGTGCCAGCAGAGAGGGGGAGAACTACGAGCAGTACTTC.

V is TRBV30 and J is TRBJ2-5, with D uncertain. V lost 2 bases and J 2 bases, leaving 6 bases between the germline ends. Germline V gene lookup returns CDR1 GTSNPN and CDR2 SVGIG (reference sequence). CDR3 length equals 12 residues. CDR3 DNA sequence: TGTGCCTGGAGTCCGACTCAAGAGACCCAGTACTTC. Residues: CAWSPTQETQYF.

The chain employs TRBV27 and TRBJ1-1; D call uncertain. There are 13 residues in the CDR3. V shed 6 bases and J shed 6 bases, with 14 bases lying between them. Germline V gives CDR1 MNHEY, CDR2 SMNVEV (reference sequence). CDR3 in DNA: TGTGCCAGCAGGTCGAGCGGGTCCTCTGAAGCTTTCTTT. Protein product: CASRSSGSSEAFF.

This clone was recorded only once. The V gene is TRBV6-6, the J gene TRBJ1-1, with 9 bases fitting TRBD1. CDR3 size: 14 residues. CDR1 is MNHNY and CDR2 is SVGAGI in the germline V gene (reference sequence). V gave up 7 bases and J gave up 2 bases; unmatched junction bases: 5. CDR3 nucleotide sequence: TGTGCCAGCAACGGACAGGGGACCAACACTGAAGCTTTCTTT. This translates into CASNGQGTNTEAFF.

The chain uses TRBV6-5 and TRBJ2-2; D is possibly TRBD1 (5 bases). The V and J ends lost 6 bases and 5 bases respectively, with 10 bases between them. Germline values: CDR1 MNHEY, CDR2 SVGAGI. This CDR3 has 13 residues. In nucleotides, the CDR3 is TGTGCCAGCAGCTCCAGGGTTACCGGGGAGCTGTTTTTT. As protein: CASSSRVTGELFF.

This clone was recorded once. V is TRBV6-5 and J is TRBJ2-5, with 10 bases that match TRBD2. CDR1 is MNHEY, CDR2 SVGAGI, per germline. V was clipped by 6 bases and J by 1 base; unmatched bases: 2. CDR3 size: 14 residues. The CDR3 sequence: CASSLAGAQETQYF. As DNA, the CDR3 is TGTGCCAGCAGCCTAGCGGGGGCCCAAGAGACCCAGTACTTC.

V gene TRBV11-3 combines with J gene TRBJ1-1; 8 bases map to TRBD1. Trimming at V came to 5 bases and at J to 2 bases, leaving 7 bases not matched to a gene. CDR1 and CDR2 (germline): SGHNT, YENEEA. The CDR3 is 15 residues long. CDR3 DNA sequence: TGTGCCAGCAGCCGCCGACAGGGGACAAACACTGAAGCTTTCTTT. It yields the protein CASSRRQGTNTEAFF.

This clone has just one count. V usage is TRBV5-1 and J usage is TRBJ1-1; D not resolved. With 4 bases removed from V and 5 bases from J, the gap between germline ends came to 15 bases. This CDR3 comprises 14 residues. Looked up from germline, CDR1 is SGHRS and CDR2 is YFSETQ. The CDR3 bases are TGCGCCAGCAGCCCGCGGGCGCCGGGAACTGAAGCTTTCTTT. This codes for CASSPRAPGTEAFF. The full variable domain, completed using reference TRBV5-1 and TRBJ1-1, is KAGVTQTPRYLIKTRGQQVTLSCSPISGHRSVSWYQQTPGQGLQFLFEYFSETQRNKGNFPGRFSGRQFSNSRSEMNVSTLELGDSALYLCASSPRAPGTEAFFGQGTRLTVV.

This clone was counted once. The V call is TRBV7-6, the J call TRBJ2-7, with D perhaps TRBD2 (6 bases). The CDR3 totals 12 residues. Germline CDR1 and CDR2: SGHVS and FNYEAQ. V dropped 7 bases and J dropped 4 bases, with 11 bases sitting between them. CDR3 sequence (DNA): TGTGCCAGCACCCCCGGGGGATACGAGCAGTACTTC. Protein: CASTPGGYEQYF. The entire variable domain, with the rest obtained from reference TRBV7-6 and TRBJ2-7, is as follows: GAGVSQSPRYKVTKRGQDVALRCDPISGHVSLYWYRQALGQGPEFLTYFNYEAQQDKSGLPNDRFSAERPEGSISTLTIQRTEQRDSAMYRCASTPGGYEQYFGPGTRLTVT.

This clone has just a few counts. CDR3 sequence (DNA): TGTGCCAGCAGCTTAGCACGGACTAGCGGCCAAGAGACCCAGTACTTC. Its protein product is CASSLARTSGQETQYF. V gene TRBV7-2 combines with J gene TRBJ2-5, with 10 bases fitting TRBD2. This CDR3 has 16 amino acids. Germline V CDR1 and CDR2: SGHTA, FQGNSA. Trimming at V came to 0 bases and at J to 1 base, leaving 2 bases not matched to a gene.

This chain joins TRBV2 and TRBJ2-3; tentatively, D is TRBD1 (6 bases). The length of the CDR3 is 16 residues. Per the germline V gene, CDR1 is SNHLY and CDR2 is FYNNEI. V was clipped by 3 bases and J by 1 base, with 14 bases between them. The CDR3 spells CASSDGQQGGTDTQYF. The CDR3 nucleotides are TGTGCCAGCAGTGATGGTCAACAGGGTGGCACAGATACGCAGTATTTT.

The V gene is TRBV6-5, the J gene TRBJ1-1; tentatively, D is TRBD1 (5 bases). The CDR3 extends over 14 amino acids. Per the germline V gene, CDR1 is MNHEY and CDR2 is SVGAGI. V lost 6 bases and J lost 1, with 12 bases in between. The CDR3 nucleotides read TGTGCCAGCAGAAGCAGGCAGGGGAACACTGAAGCTTTCTTT. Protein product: CASRSRQGNTEAFF.

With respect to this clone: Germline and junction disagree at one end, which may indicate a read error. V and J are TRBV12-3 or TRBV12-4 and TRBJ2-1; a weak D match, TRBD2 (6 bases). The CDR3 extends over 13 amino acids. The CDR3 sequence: CASRRDSSNEQFF. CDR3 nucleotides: TGTGCCAGCAGAAGGGACTCCTCCAATGAGCAGTTCTTC.

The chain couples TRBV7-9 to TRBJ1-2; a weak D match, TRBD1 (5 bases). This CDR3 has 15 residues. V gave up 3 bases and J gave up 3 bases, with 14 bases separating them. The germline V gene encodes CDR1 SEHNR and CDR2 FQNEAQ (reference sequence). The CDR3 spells CASSFGATEYYGYTF. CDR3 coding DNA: TGTGCCAGCAGCTTTGGGGCAACCGAATACTATGGCTACACCTTC.